This entry lists 8 T cell receptor beta chains sequenced from one sample in a study of TIL therapy for anti-PD-1-resistant metastatic lung cancer. The immunoSEQ assay was v3. Some clones are missing from TCRdb's copy, which holds only in-frame ones; the method was immunoSEQ multiplex PCR. There are 15,000 to 20,000 clones in the sample; 83% occur only once, and about 2.2% lies in the top ten. Described time point: pre-treatment sample, taken before nivolumab and TIL therapy. The starting material was blood, obtained at baseline. Every receptor here comes from a person aged 25-79 years with non-small cell lung cancer.

This chain links TRBV28 with TRBJ1-2, with 10 bases lining up with TRBD1. J lost 10 bases, V lost 8 bases, and 7 bases had no gene match. Germline CDR1 and CDR2: MDHEN and SYDVKM. The CDR3 covers 12 residues. The CDR3 DNA follows: TGTGCCAGCGGTTGGACAGGGGGAGACTACACCTTC. The encoded protein is CASGWTGGDYTF.

The chain employs TRBV18 and TRBJ1-1; D ambiguous. CDR3 length: 15 residues. V lost 1 base and J 1 base, leaving 10 bases between the germline ends. Germline V gives CDR1 KGHSH, CDR2 LQKENI. In DNA, the CDR3 is TGTGCCAGCTCACCACGCCCCAGCACGAACACTGAAGCTTTCTTT. Its translation is CASSPRPSTNTEAFF.

The V and J genes are TRBV5-4 and TRBJ2-3; D possibly corresponds to TRBD2 (5 bases). Trimming removed 1 base at V and 3 bases at J, with 12 bases between. There are 15 residues in the CDR3. Per the germline V gene, CDR1 is SGHNT and CDR2 is YYREEE (reference sequence). CDR3 coding DNA: TGTGCCAGCAGCTTGAATCGGGAAGCGACAGATACGCAGTATTTT. It encodes CASSLNREATDTQYF.

This chain joins TRBV7-6 and TRBJ1-1; no clear D. V was pared by 5 bases and J by 1 base, with 8 bases between. The V gene's germline CDR1 is SGHVS and CDR2 FNYEAQ. The length of the CDR3 is 13 residues. This CDR3 reads CASSPGGNTEAFF. CDR3 DNA sequence: TGTGCCAGCAGCCCCGGAGGGAACACTGAAGCTTTCTTT.

The chain uses TRBV5-1 and TRBJ1-2; maybe TRBD1 (6 bases). Per germline, CDR1 SGHRS and CDR2 YFSETQ. This CDR3 is built from 15 residues. Trimming took off 4 bases at V and 4 bases at J, with 17 bases between the two ends. CDR3 bases: TGCGCCAGCAGCCGCTCGACAGGAGACCCCTATGGCTACACCTTC. Its translation: CASSRSTGDPYGYTF.

J is TRBJ1-1 and V is TRBV19; D is undetermined. Germline CDR1 is LNHDA and CDR2 is SQIVND (reference sequence). CDR3 length equals 15 residues. Trimming took 4 bases from V and 1 from J, leaving 13 bases between them. The CDR3 DNA reads as TGTGCCAGTAGTACTGGTCGGGGTACGAACACTGAAGCTTTCTTT. Amino acids: CASSTGRGTNTEAFF.

The gene calls are TRBV28 and TRBJ2-5; 10 bases are a match to TRBD1. This CDR3 comprises 15 residues. Per the germline V gene, CDR1 is MDHEN and CDR2 is SYDVKM. V shed 7 bases, J shed 3 bases, and the junction held 8 bases outside the gene matches. CDR3 residues: CASTKPGQGKETQYF. CDR3 nucleotides: TGTGCCAGCACCAAACCGGGACAGGGGAAAGAGACCCAGTACTTC.

The gene calls are TRBV19 and TRBJ1-2; D is undetermined. Deletions cut 3 bases from V and 0 bases from J, with 11 bases between. From germline, CDR1 is LNHDA and CDR2 SQIVND (reference sequence). The CDR3 runs to 15 residues. CDR3 region: CASSMIEEANYGYTF. CDR3 in DNA: TGTGCCAGTAGTATGATAGAGGAAGCTAACTATGGCTACACCTTC.